This T cell receptor beta chain was retrieved from a study of shared clonotypes between healthy human individuals. At the level of the study: The plates for each donor numbered three CD4 naive, three CD4 memory, two CD8 naive and one CD8 memory.

Terminally differentiated effector memory CD45RA+ cells were left out of the naive CD8 fraction, which was CD45RO-negative and positively selected for CCR7. Method: immunoSEQ multiplex PCR; TCRdb's copy keeps in-frame clones and lacks some. The repertoire includes hundreds of thousands of clones, around 96% of them detected once, and about 0.11% sits in the top ten. This receptor was identified in a woman in her twenties or thirties in good health. The sequenced material came from naive CD8+ T cells sorted from blood.

CDR3 amino acids: CASSPDGQYGYTF. CDR3 sequence (DNA): TGTGCCAGCAGCCCCGACGGACAGTATGGCTACACCTTC. The chain has TRBV28 and TRBJ1-2; perhaps TRBD1 as D (6 bases). CDR1 is MDHEN, CDR2 SYDVKM, per germline. The CDR3 length is 13 residues. V was pared by 6 bases and J by 5 bases, with 13 bases between.